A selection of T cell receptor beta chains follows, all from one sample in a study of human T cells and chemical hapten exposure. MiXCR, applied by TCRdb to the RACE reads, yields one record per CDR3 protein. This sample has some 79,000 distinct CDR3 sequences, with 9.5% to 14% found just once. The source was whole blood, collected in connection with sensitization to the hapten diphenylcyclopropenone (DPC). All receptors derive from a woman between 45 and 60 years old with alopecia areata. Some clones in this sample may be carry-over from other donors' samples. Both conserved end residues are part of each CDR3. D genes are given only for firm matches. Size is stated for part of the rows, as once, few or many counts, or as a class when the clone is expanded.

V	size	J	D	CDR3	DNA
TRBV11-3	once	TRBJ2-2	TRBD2	CASSLDPRLAGSSAAGELFF	TGTGCCAGCAGCTTAGATCCCCGACTAGCGGGATCCTCGGCGGCCGGGGAGCTGTTTTTT
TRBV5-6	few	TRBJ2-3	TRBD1	CASSAGTGGDTDTQYF	TGTGCCAGCAGCGCGGGGACAGGGGGAGACACAGATACGCAGTATTTT
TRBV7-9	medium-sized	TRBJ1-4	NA	CASSSAGTFNEKLFF	TGTGCCAGCAGTTCAGCCGGGACATTTAATGAAAAACTGTTTTTT
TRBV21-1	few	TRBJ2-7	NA	CASSKGQWSSYEQYF	TGTGCCAGCAGCAAGGGCCAGTGGAGCTCCTACGAGCAGTACTTC
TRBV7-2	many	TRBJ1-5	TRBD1	CASSLGQGTREPQHF	TGTGCCAGCAGCCTAGGACAGGGCACTAGGGAGCCCCAGCATTTT
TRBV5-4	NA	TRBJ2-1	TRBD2	CASSWTSVRRRGYNEQFF	TGTGCCAGCAGCTGGACTAGCGTCAGGCGGAGGGGCTACAATGAGCAGTTCTTC
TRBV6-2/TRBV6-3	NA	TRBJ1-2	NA	CASSTAQGRGYTF	TGTGCCAGCAGCACCGCCCAAGGTAGAGGCTACACCTTC
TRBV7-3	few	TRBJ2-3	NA	CASSLTAVSTDTQYF	TGTGCCAGCAGCTTAACGGCAGTCTCCACAGATACGCAGTATTTT
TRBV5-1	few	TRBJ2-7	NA	CASSRSGTYEQYF	TGCGCCAGCAGTCGCTCCGGGACGTACGAGCAGTACTTC
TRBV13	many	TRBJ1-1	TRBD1	CASSAYRDRGWVMNTEAFF	TGTGCCAGCAGCGCTTACCGGGACAGGGGATGGGTCATGAACACTGAAGCTTTCTTT
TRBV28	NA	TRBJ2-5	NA	CASSLVNPETQYF	TGTGCCAGCAGTTTGGTGAACCCAGAGACCCAGTACTTC
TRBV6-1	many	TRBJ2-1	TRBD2	CASSEVTSGLGEQFF	TGTGCCAGCAGTGAAGTGACTAGCGGTCTTGGTGAGCAGTTCTTC
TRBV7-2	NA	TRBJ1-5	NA	CASTQGGNSNQPQHF	TGTGCCAGCACCCAAGGAGGAAATAGCAATCAGCCCCAGCATTTT
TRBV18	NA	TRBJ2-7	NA	CASSGSGYEQYF	TGTGCCAGCTCAGGTTCAGGCTACGAGCAGTACTTC